This is a list of T cell receptor beta chains from one sample in a study of T cells in Graves' hyperthyroidism and ophthalmopathy. TCRdb re-called the multiplex PCR reads with MiXCR, one entry per CDR3 protein. The table lists around 520,000 distinct CDR3 sequences, roughly an eighth of them singletons. Sequences were obtained from blood. All receptors come from a woman between 18 and 29 years old with Graves' hyperthyroidism. CDR3s include the opening cysteine and the closing phenylalanine or tryptophan. The D gene is left open where the match is weak. Rows may omit the clone size; those that give it use once, few, many or a size class.

V gene,J gene,clone size,D gene,CDR3 DNA,CDR3 protein
TRBV20-1,TRBJ1-4,many,NA,TGCAGTGCTCCCCTGGGGGCCTTTAATGAAAAACTGTTTTTT,CSAPLGAFNEKLFF
TRBV10-3,TRBJ1-4,many,NA,TGTGCCATCAGTGACCCCCAGGGAGGGGGTGAAAAACTGTTTTTT,CAISDPQGGGEKLFF
TRBV28,TRBJ2-4,many,TRBD2,TGTGCCAGCAGGGGCGGGGACTATGGCATTCAGTACTTC,CASRGGDYGIQYF
TRBV20-1,TRBJ2-4,NA,TRBD2,TGCAGTGCTAGAGCGGGAGGGGGGCTAGCCAAAAACATTCAGTACTTC,CSARAGGGLAKNIQYF
TRBV20-1,TRBJ2-1,many,TRBD2,TGCAGTGCCGCCCACCTTGCACTAGCGAGTAATGAGCAGTTCTTC,CSAAHLALASNEQFF
TRBV6-1,TRBJ2-1,many,NA,TGTGCCATTACTGGGCGGGAAGGGAATGAGCAGTTCTTC,CAITGREGNEQFF
TRBV5-5,TRBJ1-2,NA,NA,TGTGCCAGCAGCGTCCCGGGACAAACTAACTATGGCTACACCTTC,CASSVPGQTNYGYTF
TRBV12-5,TRBJ2-2,few,TRBD2,TGTGCTAGTGGTCAAAGCGGGATTAACACCGGGGAGCTGTTTTTT,CASGQSGINTGELFF
TRBV29-1,TRBJ1-3,many,NA,TGCAGCGTCCGAAGTCCTACAGGAGCTGGAAACACCATATATTTT,CSVRSPTGAGNTIYF
TRBV19,TRBJ2-3,many,TRBD1,TGTGCCAGTAGTATTTTCCAGGGGGTCAGCACAGATACGCAGTATTTT,CASSIFQGVSTDTQYF
TRBV18,TRBJ1-1,NA,NA,TGTGCCAGCTCACCAATTGGGGATACTGAAGCTTTCTTT,CASSPIGDTEAFF
TRBV30,TRBJ2-7,few,TRBD1,TGTGCCTGGGATAGGGGGCAGCAGGCCGGCGAGCAGTACTTC,CAWDRGQQAGEQYF
TRBV10-3,TRBJ1-2,many,NA,TGTGCCATCAGTGACTTGAGACACCACTATGGCTACACCTTC,CAISDLRHHYGYTF
TRBV9,TRBJ2-7,NA,TRBD2,TGTGCCAGCAGCGTAGGAGCGACTAGCGGGAGGTCCGGCTACGAGCAGTACTTC,CASSVGATSGRSGYEQYF
TRBV7-8,TRBJ2-1,NA,TRBD2,TGTGCCAGCAGATTACCCCGACGACTAGCGGGAGGAATCAATGAGCAGTTCTTC,CASRLPRRLAGGINEQFF
TRBV28,TRBJ2-7,many,NA,TGTGCCAGCAGTTTGAGCCTCTCCGAGCAGTACTTC,CASSLSLSEQYF
TRBV5-4,TRBJ2-5,many,NA,TGTGCCAGCAGCTTGGTGGCTAGCAAACAAGAGACCCAGTACTTC,CASSLVASKQETQYF
TRBV7-9,TRBJ2-3,few,NA,TGTGCCAGCAGCTGGACCGGCCTCGGGGATACGCAGTATTTT,CASSWTGLGDTQYF
TRBV2,TRBJ1-4,many,NA,TGTGCCAGCAGTGAACTCAACGAAAAACTGTTTTTT,CASSELNEKLFF
TRBV19,TRBJ1-1,many,NA,TGTGCCAGTAGTACAGAAGGAGGAGGGGTTGAAGCTTTCTTT,CASSTEGGGVEAFF
TRBV10-3,TRBJ1-1,NA,NA,TGTGCCATCAGCGGGACGGACGTTGAAGCTTTCTTT,CAISGTDVEAFF
TRBV30,TRBJ2-6,many,NA,TGTGCCTGGACCCCTCGGGGGATTTTCGACCTCTCTGGGGCCAACGTCCTGACTTTC,CAWTPRGIFDLSGANVLTF
TRBV11-3,TRBJ2-7,many,TRBD1,TGTGCCAGCAGCGCCGGACAGGGCGACTACGAGCAGTACTTC,CASSAGQGDYEQYF
TRBV20-1,TRBJ1-2,NA,TRBD1,TGCAGTGGCCAGGGACAGGGGGGAAATGGCTACACCTTC,CSGQGQGGNGYTF
TRBV29-1,TRBJ2-7,many,NA,TGCAGCGTCGCGGCCGATGGGGGTTACGAGCAGTACTTC,CSVAADGGYEQYF
TRBV25-1,TRBJ1-2,NA,NA,TGTGCCAGCAGTGAATCCCCAGATTTCTATGGCTACACCTTC,CASSESPDFYGYTF
TRBV9,TRBJ2-1,NA,NA,TGTGCCAGCAGCGCCCAGCGGAACAATGAGCAGTTCTTC,CASSAQRNNEQFF
TRBV30,TRBJ2-7,NA,NA,TGTGCCTGGAGTGCACAGGGTATCGAGCAGTACTTC,CAWSAQGIEQYF
TRBV25-1,TRBJ2-7,many,NA,TGTGCCAGCAGTGAACCTCTCGGCTACGAGCAGTACTTC,CASSEPLGYEQYF
TRBV30,TRBJ1-1,many,TRBD1,TGTGCCTGGAGACAGGGGCCTGAAGCTTTCTTT,CAWRQGPEAFF
TRBV28,TRBJ1-4,many,NA,TGTGCCAGCAGCTGGAGGGACGGGGCGCATGAAAAACTGTTTTTT,CASSWRDGAHEKLFF
TRBV2,TRBJ2-7,NA,NA,TGTGCCGCCTCGACCCCCATAGGCGAGCAGTACTTC,CAASTPIGEQYF
TRBV14,TRBJ2-1,NA,TRBD1,TGTGCCAGCAGCCAAGATGGGGGACAGTTCTACAATGAGCAGTTCTTC,CASSQDGGQFYNEQFF
TRBV15,TRBJ1-1,many,NA,TGTGCCACCAGCAGAGATGGGTTGAACACTGAAGCTTTCTTT,CATSRDGLNTEAFF
TRBV19,TRBJ2-1,few,NA,TGTGCCAGTACCACCACTCCGAGCTCCTACAATGAGCAGTTCTTC,CASTTTPSSYNEQFF
TRBV27,TRBJ2-1,many,TRBD2,TGTGCCAGCAGTTTAGTAGCGGGAGATGAGCAGTTCTTC,CASSLVAGDEQFF
TRBV7-9,TRBJ1-2,NA,TRBD1,TGTGCCAGCAGCATCGGACAGGGGAAGGATTATGGCTACACCTTC,CASSIGQGKDYGYTF
TRBV7-3,TRBJ1-1,few,NA,TGTGCCAGCAGCCAACAAACCGACTTTGGGAACACTGAAGCTTTCTTT,CASSQQTDFGNTEAFF
TRBV5-5,TRBJ2-4,few,TRBD2,TGTGCCAGCAGCTTGGGTGGGGTATTGGCGGGAGACCTAGCCAAAAACATTCAGTACTTC,CASSLGGVLAGDLAKNIQYF
TRBV19,TRBJ2-2,few,NA,TGTGCCAGTAGTAGAGGTCAGGTAAACACCGGGGAGCTGTTTTTT,CASSRGQVNTGELFF
TRBV24-1,TRBJ2-5,many,TRBD2,TGTGCCACCAGTGATTTAGGGACTAGCGGGAGGGCCTCTGAGACCCAGTACTTC,CATSDLGTSGRASETQYF